Listed below are T cell receptor beta chains from one sample, sequenced in a study of blood T cells in healthy people across ages. TCRdb independently ran MiXCR on the 5' RACE reads; one entry per CDR3 protein. Of around 1.5 million distinct CDR3 sequences listed, approximately 60% were seen once; the top ten hold 6.5% to 8.5%. Sequenced input: blood. The source is a young man in good health. Both conserved end residues are part of each CDR3. Clone size is stated in some rows and not others, as once, few, many or a class when expanded.

v_gene	abundance	len	j_gene	CDR3aa
TRBV27	-	14	TRBJ2-7	CASRPGTSDRGQYF
TRBV3-1	-	13	TRBJ2-3	CASSQEFADTQYF
TRBV20-1	-	12	TRBJ2-5	CSATRVGETQYF
TRBV12-3/TRBV12-4	once	15	TRBJ1-4	CASSFRADIYEKLFF
TRBV6-6	-	17	TRBJ2-1	CASSRTGTGGGWNEQFF
TRBV6-6	-	17	TRBJ1-4	CASSNPILQGINEKLFF
TRBV10-3	-	11	TRBJ2-3	CAIGVGDTQYF
TRBV10-3	-	13	TRBJ2-1	CARRVVGVEEQFF
TRBV6-6	few	16	TRBJ2-5	CASSYSGIGGVETQYF
TRBV27	few	11	TRBJ1-2	CASIDRGDYTF
TRBV4-3	-	15	TRBJ2-2	CASSQRGGGSGELFF
TRBV11-2	-	17	TRBJ1-1	CASSLRANQGVGAEAFF
TRBV7-9	-	15	TRBJ2-3	CASSPRRYTTDTQYF
TRBV10-3	-	14	TRBJ2-2	CAISPGVDTGELFF
TRBV2	-	13	TRBJ2-7	CASSVARYYEQYF
TRBV7-9	-	13	TRBJ2-7	CASRHSGTYEQYF